These 8 T cell receptor beta chains came from one sample sequenced in a study of read filtering for tumor transcriptome and immune sequencing. This library used roughly 0.4 ug RNA and molecular barcoded adaptors spanning alpha/delta and beta/gamma chains. TCRdb independently ran MiXCR on the reads; one entry per CDR3 protein. The sample holds tens of thousands of distinct CDR3 sequences; under 25% are singletons and the top ten take approximately 10%. The sequenced sample consisted of a population of CD138-negative cells sorted from bone marrow. Receptor source: a donor at least 40 years old with multiple myeloma.

This clonotype was counted many times. The V gene is TRBV18, the J gene TRBJ1-1; a weak D match, TRBD1 (6 bases). V gave up 6 bases and J gave up 4 bases, with 18 bases separating them. The V gene's germline CDR1 is KGHSH and CDR2 LQKENI. The CDR3 loop spans 15 amino acids. The DNA for the CDR3 is TGTGCCAGCTCCCGAACGGCAGGGGAGGGCACTGAAGCTTTCTTT. Its protein product is CASSRTAGEGTEAFF.

This clonotype was recorded many times. The chain carries TRBV5-1 and TRBJ1-1; tentatively, D is TRBD1 (6 bases). Germline-derived CDR1 and CDR2 are SGHRS and YFSETQ. The CDR3 has 15 amino acids. Trimming left V 5 bases short and J 1 base short, with 15 bases between. As DNA, the CDR3 is TGCGCCAGCAGAGGCTCCGGACAGAAGAACACTGAAGCTTTCTTT. It is translated as CASRGSGQKNTEAFF.

Notes on this clonotype: This may be a read error: a much more frequent sequence differs by one nucleotide. This CDR3 fails to terminate in the conserved phenylalanine or tryptophan, so it likely reflects a read error. The chain joins TRBV7-8 to TRBJ2-2; TRBD2 is a possible D gene (5 bases). Germline V gives CDR1 SGHVS, CDR2 FQNEAQ. Trimming left V 1 base short and J 5 bases short, with 14 bases between. The CDR3 contains 16 residues. The CDR3 region is CASSLGPASRTGELFS. DNA of the CDR3: TGTGCCAGCAGCTTAGGTCCGGCTAGCCGGACCGGGGAGCTGTTTTCT.

As concerns this clonotype: A junction boundary mismatches the germline segment, possibly from a read error. CDR3 DNA: TGTGCCAGCAGCCAAGAGGGGGGGGAGCCCAAAGGTGAGCAGTTCTTC. Translation: CASSQEGGEPKGEQFF. The chain employs TRBV4-1 and TRBJ2-1; possibly TRBD2 for D (7 bases). The CDR3 runs 16 residues. CDR1 is MGHRA and CDR2 is YSYEKL in the germline V gene.

As for this clonotype: This may arise from a read error, as a much more abundant clone is one base away. V is TRBV7-9 and J is TRBJ2-2, with D unclear. CDR3 length: 12 amino acids. The V gene's germline CDR1 is SEHNR and CDR2 FQNEAQ (reference sequence). Written as DNA, the CDR3 is TGTACGTGGAACTTTATCACCGGGGAGCTGTTTTTT. Translated: CTWNFITGELFF.

This clonotype was counted at least ten times. This chain joins TRBV18 and TRBJ1-1; 9 bases are a match to TRBD1. V was clipped by 3 bases and J by 1 base; unmatched bases: 6. Germline V gene data show CDR1 as KGHSH and CDR2 as LQKENI. The CDR3 has 16 residues. CDR3 protein: CASSPGTGFKNTEAFF. The DNA of the CDR3 is TGTGCCAGCTCACCCGGGACAGGGTTTAAGAACACTGAAGCTTTCTTT.

Details on this clonotype: The junction departs from the called germline gene at one end, perhaps through a read error. This chain joins TRBV15 and TRBJ2-3, with D possibly TRBD2 on 5 matching bases. The CDR3 spans 15 residues. Germline assignment: CDR1 LNHNV and CDR2 YYDKDF (reference sequence). The CDR3 DNA sequence: TGTGCCACCAGCGGGTGGACTCTTAGCACGGATACGCAGTGTTTT. This codes for CATSGWTLSTDTQCF.

Concerning this clonotype: A much larger clone differs from this one at a single base, so this may be a read error. This sequence joins TRBV19 and TRBJ2-1; D is unresolved. Germline CDR1 LNHDA, CDR2 SQIVND (reference sequence). The CDR3 has 11 amino acids. CDR3 nucleotide sequence: TGTGCCAGTAACTGCTGGAATGAGCCGTTCTTC. Translated, it gives CASNCWNEPFF.